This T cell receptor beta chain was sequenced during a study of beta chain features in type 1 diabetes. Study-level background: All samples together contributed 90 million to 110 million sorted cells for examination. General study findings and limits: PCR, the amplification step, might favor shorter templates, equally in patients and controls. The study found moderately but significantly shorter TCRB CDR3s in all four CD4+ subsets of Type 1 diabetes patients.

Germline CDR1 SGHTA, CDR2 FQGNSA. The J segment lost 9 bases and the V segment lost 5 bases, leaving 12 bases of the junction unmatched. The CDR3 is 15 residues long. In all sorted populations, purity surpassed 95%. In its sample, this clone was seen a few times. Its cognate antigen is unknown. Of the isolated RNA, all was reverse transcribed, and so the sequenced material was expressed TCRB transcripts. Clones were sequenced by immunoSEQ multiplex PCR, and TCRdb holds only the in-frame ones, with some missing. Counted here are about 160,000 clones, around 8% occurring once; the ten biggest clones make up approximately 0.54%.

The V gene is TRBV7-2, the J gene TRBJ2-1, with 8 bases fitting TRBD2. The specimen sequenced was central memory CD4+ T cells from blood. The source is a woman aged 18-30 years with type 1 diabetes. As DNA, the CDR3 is TGTGCCAGCAGCCGCTTAGCGCGGGAGGCGGGTGAGCAGTTCTTC. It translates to CASSRLAREAGEQFF.